This TCR beta chain was captured in a study of blood T cell repertoires in COVID-19. Study context: In each case, the material was cDNA or gDNA derived from T cells, B-cell-depleted T cells, or PBMCs.

Clones were sequenced by immunoSEQ multiplex PCR, and TCRdb holds only the in-frame ones, with some missing. Of 200,000 to 250,000 clones listed, roughly 88% are singletons. The CDR3 has 16 residues. Germline values: CDR1 SGHNT, CDR2 YYREEE (reference sequence). Trimming at V came to 4 bases and at J to 0 bases, leaving 10 bases not matched to a gene. The study drew participants aged about 18 to 90 years from about two dozen US areas. Donors were grouped by their self-reported clinical history. Exposed participants came across a COVID-19 case within 2 weeks before study entry. The sequence was collected from a woman aged 30 to 39 who had been exposed to COVID-19. V usage is TRBV5-4 and J usage is TRBJ2-7; 7 bases agree with TRBD2. The specimen sequenced was PBMCs or T cells enriched from blood (not recorded which). CDR3 sequence (DNA): TGTGCCAGCAGCCGGTCGCCCGGGAGGACCTCCTACGAGCAGTACTTC. Translation: CASSRSPGRTSYEQYF.